This T cell receptor beta chain emerged from a study of T cell changes during pregnancy in multiple sclerosis. V shed 4 bases and J shed 5 bases, with 18 bases lying between them. The CDR3 runs 16 residues. CDR1 and CDR2 from the germline V gene are SGHRS and YFSETQ. Sequenced by immunoSEQ multiplex PCR; TCRdb stores in-frame clones only, minus some. The repertoire has 35,000 to 55,000 clones, 80% to 95% of them found once; the top ten carry approximately 0.7%. The genes are TRBV5-1 and TRBJ2-2, with D possibly TRBD1 on 5 matching bases. Sequences were derived from CD4+ T cells from peripheral blood mononuclear cells, sampled before pregnancy. This receptor was obtained from a female donor with multiple sclerosis, enrolled in a pregnancy study. The CDR3 reads CASSASDRLWTGELFF. The CDR3, as DNA: TGCGCCAGCAGCGCTTCTGACAGACTCTGGACCGGGGAGCTGTTTTTT.